This T cell receptor (beta chain) is from a study of T cell repertoires in cytomegalovirus infection. Points from the study as a whole: Clonotype analysis showed dominance of the ex vivo response by HLA-C-restricted CMV-specific TCR beta clonotypes. Individuals carrying CMV plus the relevant HLA were identified by cumulative frequency of public TCR beta families.

Worth noting for this clonotype: The antigen is unknown.

Germline V CDR1 and CDR2: MGHDK, SYGVNS. V dropped 5 bases and J dropped 5 bases, with 12 bases sitting between them. This CDR3 comprises 13 residues. One entry per CDR3 protein results from TCRdb running MiXCR on the reads. The sample carries about 190,000 distinct CDR3 sequences, more than 9% recorded once. This TCR came from a human donor in good health (CMV status not recorded). Some clones in this sample may be carry-over from other donors' samples. The chain uses TRBV25-1 and TRBJ1-1; D uncertain. Sequenced material: PBMCs. The CDR3 protein is CASSLLGGTEAFF. The CDR3 nucleotides read TGTGCCAGCAGTCTCCTGGGAGGGACTGAAGCTTTCTTT.